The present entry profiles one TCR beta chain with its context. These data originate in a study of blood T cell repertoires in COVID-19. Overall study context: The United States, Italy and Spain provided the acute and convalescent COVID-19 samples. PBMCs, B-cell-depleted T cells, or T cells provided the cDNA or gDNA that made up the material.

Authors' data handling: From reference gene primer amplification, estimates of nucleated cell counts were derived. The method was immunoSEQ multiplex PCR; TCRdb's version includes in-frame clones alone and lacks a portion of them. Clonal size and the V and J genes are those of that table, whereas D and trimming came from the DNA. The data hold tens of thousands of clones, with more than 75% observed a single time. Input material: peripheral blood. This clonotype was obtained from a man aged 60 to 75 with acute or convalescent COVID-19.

The CDR3 spells CASSLEKHEQFF. The CDR3, as DNA: TGTGCCAGCAGCTTAGAGAAGCATGAGCAGTTCTTC. The gene calls are TRBV7-9 and TRBJ2-1; D unclear. The ends were cut back, 1 base at V and 8 bases at J, with 6 bases in the middle. The CDR3 has 12 amino acids. Germline V gene lookup returns CDR1 SEHNR and CDR2 FQNEAQ (reference sequence). The entire variable domain, with the rest obtained from reference TRBV7-9 and TRBJ2-1, is as follows: DTGVSQNPRHKITKRGQNVTFRCDPISEHNRLYWYRQTLGQGPEFLTYFQNEAQLEKSRLLSDRFSAERPKGSFSTLEIQRTEQGDSAMYLCASSLEKHEQFFGPGTRLTVL.